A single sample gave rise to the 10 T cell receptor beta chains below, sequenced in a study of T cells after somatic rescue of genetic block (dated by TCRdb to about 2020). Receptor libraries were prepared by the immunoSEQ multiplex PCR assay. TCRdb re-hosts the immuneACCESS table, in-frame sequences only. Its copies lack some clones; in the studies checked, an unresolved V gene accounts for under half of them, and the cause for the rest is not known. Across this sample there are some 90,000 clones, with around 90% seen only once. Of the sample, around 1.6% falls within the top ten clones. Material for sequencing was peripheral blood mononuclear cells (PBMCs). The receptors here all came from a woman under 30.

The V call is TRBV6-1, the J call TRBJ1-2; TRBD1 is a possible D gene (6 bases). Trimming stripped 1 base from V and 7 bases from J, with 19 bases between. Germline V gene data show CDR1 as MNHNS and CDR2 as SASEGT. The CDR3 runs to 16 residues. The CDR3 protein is CASSEVPGTSYRGYTF. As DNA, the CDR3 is TGTGCCAGCAGTGAAGTCCCTGGGACATCTTATCGTGGCTACACCTTC.

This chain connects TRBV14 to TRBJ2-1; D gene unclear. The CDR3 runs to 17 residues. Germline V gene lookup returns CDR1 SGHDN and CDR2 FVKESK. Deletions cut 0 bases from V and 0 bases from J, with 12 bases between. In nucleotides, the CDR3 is TGTGCCAGCAGCCAAGATCTGAGCGAGAGCTCCTACAATGAGCAGTTCTTC. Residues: CASSQDLSESSYNEQFF.

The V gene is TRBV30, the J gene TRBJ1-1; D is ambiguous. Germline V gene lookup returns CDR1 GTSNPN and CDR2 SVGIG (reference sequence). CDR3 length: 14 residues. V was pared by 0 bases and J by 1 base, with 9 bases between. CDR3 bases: TGTGCCTGGAGTGTACTGGTGGCGAACACTGAAGCTTTCTTT. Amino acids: CAWSVLVANTEAFF.

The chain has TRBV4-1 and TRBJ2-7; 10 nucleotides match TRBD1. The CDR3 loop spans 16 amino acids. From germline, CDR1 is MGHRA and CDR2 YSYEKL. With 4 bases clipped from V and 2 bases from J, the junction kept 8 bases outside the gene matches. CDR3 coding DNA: TGCGCCAGCAGCCTCTCCGCGGACAGGGGGGCCTACGAGCAGTACTTC. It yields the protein CASSLSADRGAYEQYF.

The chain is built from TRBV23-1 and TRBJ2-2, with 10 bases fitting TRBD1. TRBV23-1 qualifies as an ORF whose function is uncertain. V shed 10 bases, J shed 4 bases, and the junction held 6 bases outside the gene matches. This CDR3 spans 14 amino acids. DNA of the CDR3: TGCGCCACCAGGGGACAGGGGTTCACCGGGGAGCTGTTTTTT. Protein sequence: CATRGQGFTGELFF.

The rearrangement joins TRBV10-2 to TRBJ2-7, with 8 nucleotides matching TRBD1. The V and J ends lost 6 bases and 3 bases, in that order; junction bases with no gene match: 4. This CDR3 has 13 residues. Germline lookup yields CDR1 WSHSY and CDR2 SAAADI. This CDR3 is CASRQGGGYEQYF. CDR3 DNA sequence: TGCGCCAGCAGACAGGGGGGAGGCTACGAGCAGTACTTC.

CDR3 sequence (DNA): TGCGCCAGCAGCTTGGATAGTGATACGCAGTATTTT. It specifies CASSLDSDTQYF. The chain links TRBV5-1 to TRBJ2-3; D is unclear. The CDR3 spans 12 residues. The germline V gene encodes CDR1 SGHRS and CDR2 YFSETQ. Trimming left V 0 bases short and J 6 bases short, with 5 bases between.

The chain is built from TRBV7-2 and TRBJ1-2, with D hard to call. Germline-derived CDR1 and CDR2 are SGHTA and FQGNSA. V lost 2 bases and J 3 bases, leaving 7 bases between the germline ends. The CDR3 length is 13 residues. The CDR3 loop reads CASSLPGDYGYTF. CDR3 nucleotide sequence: TGTGCCAGCAGCTTACCCGGGGACTATGGCTACACCTTC.

This CDR3 reads CASKLTGSSGNTIYF. CDR3 DNA: TGTGCCAGCAAGTTAACAGGGAGCTCTGGAAACACCATATATTTT. The V call is TRBV6-5, the J call TRBJ1-3; a weak D match, TRBD1 (6 bases). This CDR3 comprises 15 residues. V was cut by 7 bases and J by 0 bases, with 13 bases left in between. Germline assignment: CDR1 MNHEY and CDR2 SVGAGI.

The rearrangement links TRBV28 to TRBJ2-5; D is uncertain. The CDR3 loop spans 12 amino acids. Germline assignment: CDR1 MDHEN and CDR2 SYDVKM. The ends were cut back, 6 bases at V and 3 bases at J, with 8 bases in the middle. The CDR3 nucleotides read TGTGCCAGCAGGGGCGGAAAAGAGACCCAGTACTTC. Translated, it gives CASRGGKETQYF. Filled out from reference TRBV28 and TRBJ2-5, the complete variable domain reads DVKVTQSSRYLVKRTGEKVFLECVQDMDHENMFWYRQDPGLGLRLIYFSYDVKMKEKGDIPEGYSVSREKKERFSLILESASTNQTSMYLCASRGGKETQYFGPGTRLLVL.